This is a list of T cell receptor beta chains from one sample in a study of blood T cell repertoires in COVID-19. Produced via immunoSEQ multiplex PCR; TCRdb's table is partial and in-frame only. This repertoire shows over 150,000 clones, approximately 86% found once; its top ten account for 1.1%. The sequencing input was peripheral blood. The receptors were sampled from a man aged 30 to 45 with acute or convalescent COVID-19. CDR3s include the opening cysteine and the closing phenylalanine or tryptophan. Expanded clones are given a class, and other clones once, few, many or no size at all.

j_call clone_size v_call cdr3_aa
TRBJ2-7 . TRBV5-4 CASADNTYEQYF
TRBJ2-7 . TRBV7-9 CASSARATSGRIYEQYF
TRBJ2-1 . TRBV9 CASSVVGGGAYNEQFF
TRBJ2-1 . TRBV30 CAWSVSPQREYNEQFF
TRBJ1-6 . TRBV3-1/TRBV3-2 CASRRRQGAGNSPLHF
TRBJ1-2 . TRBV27 CASSFGSNYGYTF
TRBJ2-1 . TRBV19 CATRTSGSRNEQFF
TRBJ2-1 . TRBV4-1 CASSRSGTGNNEQFF
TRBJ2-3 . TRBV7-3 CASSRAGGSTDTQYF
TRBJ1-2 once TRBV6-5 CASSYLGRYGYTF
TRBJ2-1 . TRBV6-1 CASSEAPGAGVDEQFF
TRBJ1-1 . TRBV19 CASRENRGRSMNTEAFF
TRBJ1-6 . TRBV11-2 CASSSGQGYNSPLHF
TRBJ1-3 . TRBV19 CASRNQASGNTIYF
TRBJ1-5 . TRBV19 CASSIRDREQPQHF
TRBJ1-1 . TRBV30 CAWRPQGMNTEAFF
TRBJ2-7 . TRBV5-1 CASSPRQTSYEQYF
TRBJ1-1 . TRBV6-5 CASSLDRKTEAFF
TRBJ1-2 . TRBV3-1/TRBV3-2 CASAASEYRSGYTF
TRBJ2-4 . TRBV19 CASKGVHTDIQYF
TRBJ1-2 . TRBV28 CASSLATALYGYTF
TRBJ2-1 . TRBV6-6 CATDSDRWNEQFF
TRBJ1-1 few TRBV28 CASVKSGATEAFF
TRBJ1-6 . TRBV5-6 CASSSRGTGDNSPLHF
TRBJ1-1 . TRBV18 CASRQGQNTEAFF
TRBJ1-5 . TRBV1 CTSSQDKGAKENSNQPQHF
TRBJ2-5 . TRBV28 CASSTRLAGLQETQYF
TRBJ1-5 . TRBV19 CASSIGLLSNQPQHF
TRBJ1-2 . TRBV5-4 CASRTGYDYGYTF
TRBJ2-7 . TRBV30 CACATSGGWTYEQYF
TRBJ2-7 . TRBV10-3 CAISGTSLNEQYF